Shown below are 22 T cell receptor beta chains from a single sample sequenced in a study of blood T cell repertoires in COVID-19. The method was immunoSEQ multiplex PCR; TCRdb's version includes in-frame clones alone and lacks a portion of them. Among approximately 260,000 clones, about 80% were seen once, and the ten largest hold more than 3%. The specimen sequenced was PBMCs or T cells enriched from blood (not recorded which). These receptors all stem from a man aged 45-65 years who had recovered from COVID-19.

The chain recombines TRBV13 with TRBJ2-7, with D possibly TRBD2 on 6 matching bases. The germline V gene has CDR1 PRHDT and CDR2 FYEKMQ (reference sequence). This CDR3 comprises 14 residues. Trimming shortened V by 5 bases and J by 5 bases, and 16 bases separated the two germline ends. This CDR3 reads CASSPTGSPNEQYF. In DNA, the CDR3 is TGTGCCAGCAGCCCTACCGGGAGCCCCAACGAGCAGTACTTC.

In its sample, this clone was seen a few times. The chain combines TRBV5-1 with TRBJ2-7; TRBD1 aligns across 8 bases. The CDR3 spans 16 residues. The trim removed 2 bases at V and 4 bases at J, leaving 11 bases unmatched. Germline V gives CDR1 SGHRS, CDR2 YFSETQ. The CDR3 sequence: CASSFTPGTGEYEQYF. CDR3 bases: TGCGCCAGCAGCTTCACGCCCGGGACAGGCGAATACGAGCAGTACTTC.

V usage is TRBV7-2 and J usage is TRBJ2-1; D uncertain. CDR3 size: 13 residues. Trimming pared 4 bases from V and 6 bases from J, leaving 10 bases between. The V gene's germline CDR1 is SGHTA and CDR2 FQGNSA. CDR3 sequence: CASSSFSGNEQFF. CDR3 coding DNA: TGTGCCAGCAGCTCCTTCTCGGGCAATGAGCAGTTCTTC.

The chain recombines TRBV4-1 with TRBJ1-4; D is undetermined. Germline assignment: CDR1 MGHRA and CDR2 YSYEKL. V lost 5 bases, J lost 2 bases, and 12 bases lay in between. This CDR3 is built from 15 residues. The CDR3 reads CASSTLAGTNEKLFF. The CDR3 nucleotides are TGCGCCAGCAGCACTTTAGCGGGGACTAATGAAAAACTGTTTTTT.

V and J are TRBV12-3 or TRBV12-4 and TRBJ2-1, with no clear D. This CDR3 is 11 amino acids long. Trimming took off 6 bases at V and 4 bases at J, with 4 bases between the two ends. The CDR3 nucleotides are TGTGCCAGCAGGTCTTACAATGAGCAGTTCTTC. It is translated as CASRSYNEQFF.

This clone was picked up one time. The CDR3 nucleotides read TGTGCCAGCAGCCCACGGACAGTATCCGGAAACACCATATATTTT. It encodes CASSPRTVSGNTIYF. The chain links TRBV3-1 (or the pseudogene TRBV3-2) to TRBJ1-3, with TRBD1 as a possible D gene (6 bases). With 4 bases removed from V and 4 bases from J, the gap between germline ends came to 14 bases. The CDR3 is made up of 15 amino acids. CDR1 is LGHDT, CDR2 YNNKEL, per germline (reference sequence).

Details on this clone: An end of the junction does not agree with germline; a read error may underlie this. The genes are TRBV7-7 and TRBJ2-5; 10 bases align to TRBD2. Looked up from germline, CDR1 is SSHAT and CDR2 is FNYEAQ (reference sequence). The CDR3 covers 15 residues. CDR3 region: CASSLSGRAEETQYF. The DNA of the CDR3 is TGTGCTAGCAGCTTAAGCGGGAGGGCCGAAGAGACCCAGTACTTC.

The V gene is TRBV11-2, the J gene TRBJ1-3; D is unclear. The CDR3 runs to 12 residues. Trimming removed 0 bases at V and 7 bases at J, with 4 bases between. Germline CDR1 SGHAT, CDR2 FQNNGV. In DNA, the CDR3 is TGTGCCAGCAGCTTAGAACGGAACACCATATATTTT. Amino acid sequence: CASSLERNTIYF.

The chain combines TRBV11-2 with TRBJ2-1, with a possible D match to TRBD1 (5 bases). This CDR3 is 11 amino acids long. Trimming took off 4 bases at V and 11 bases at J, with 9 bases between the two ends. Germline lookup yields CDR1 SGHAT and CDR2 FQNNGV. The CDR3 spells CASSSGPQQFF. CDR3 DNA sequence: TGTGCCAGCAGCTCAGGGCCCCAGCAGTTCTTC.

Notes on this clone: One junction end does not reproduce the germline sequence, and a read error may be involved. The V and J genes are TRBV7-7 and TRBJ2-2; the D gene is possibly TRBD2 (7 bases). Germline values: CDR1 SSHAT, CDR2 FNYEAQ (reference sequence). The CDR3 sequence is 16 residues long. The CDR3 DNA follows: TGTGCTAGCAGCCCTGGGGGGGCGAGGTTCTCCGGGGAGCTGTTTTTT. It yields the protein CASSPGGARFSGELFF.

CDR3 sequence: CASSLAGGLYEQYF. CDR3 bases: TGTGCCAGCAGCCTAGCGGGGGGTCTCTACGAGCAGTACTTC. The chain couples TRBV3-1 (or the pseudogene TRBV3-2) to TRBJ2-7, with 10 bases aligning to TRBD2. Germline CDR1 LGHDT, CDR2 YNNKEL (reference sequence). The CDR3 runs to 14 residues. V trimming: 4 bases; J trimming: 3 bases; junction bases outside the gene matches: 3.

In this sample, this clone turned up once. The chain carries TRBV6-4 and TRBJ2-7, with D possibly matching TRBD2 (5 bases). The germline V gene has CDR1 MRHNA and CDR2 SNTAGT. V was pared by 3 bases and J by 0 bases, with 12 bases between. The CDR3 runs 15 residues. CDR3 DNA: TGTGCCAGCAGTGATGGAGTCACTAGCTCCTACGAGCAGTACTTC. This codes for CASSDGVTSSYEQYF.

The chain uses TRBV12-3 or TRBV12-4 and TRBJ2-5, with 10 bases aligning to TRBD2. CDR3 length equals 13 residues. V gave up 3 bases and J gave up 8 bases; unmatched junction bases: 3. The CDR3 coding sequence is TGTGCCAGCAGTTTCTCTAGCGGGAGTACCCAGTACTTC. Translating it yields CASSFSSGSTQYF.

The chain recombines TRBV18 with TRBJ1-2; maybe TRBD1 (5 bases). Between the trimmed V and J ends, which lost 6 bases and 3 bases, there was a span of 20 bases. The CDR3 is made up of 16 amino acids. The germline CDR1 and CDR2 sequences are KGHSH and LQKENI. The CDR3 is CASSPIRSRDDYGYTF. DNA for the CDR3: TGTGCCAGCTCTCCAATCAGGTCCAGGGATGACTATGGCTACACCTTC.

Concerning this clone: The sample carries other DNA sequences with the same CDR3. CDR3 in DNA: TGCGCCAGCAGCTTGGTGCCAGGCTCCTACGAGCAGTACTTC. This translates into CASSLVPGSYEQYF. The chain carries TRBV5-1 and TRBJ2-7; unclear D gene. The V gene lost 0 bases and the J gene lost 0 bases, with 7 bases spanning the gap. CDR3 length: 14 residues. CDR1 and CDR2 from the germline V gene are SGHRS and YFSETQ.

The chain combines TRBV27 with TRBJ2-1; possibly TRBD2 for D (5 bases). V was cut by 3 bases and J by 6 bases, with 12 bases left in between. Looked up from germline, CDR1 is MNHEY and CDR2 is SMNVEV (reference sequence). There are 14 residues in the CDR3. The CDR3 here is CASSFGRLLNEQFF. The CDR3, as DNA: TGTGCCAGCAGTTTCGGACGACTACTCAATGAGCAGTTCTTC.

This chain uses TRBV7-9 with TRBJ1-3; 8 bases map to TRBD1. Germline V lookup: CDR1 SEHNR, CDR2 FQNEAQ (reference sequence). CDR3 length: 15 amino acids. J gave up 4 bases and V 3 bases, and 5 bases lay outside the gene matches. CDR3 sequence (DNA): TGTGCCAGCAGCTTCGGACAGGGCTTGGGAAACACCATATATTTT. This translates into CASSFGQGLGNTIYF.

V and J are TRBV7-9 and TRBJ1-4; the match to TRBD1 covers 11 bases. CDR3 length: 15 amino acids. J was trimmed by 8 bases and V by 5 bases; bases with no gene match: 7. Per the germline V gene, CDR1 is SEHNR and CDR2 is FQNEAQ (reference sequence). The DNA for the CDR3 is TGTGCCAGCAGCGCCCGGGACAGGGGGGACGAAAAACTGTTTTTT. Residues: CASSARDRGDEKLFF. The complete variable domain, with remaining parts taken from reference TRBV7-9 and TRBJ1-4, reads DTGVSQNPRHKITKRGQNVTFRCDPISEHNRLYWYRQTLGQGPEFLTYFQNEAQLEKSRLLSDRFSAERPKGSFSTLEIQRTEQGDSAMYLCASSARDRGDEKLFFGSGTQLSVL.

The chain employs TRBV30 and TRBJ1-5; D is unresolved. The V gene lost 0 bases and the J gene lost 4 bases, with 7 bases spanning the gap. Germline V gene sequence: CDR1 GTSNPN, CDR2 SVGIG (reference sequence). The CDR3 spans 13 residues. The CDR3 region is CAWSVGPNQPQHF. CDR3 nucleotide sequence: TGTGCCTGGAGTGTTGGGCCTAATCAGCCCCAGCATTTT.

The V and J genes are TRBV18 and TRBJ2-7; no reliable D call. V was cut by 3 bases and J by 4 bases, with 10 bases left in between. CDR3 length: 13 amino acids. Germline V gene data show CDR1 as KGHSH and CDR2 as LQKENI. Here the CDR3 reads CASSPRQFYEQYF. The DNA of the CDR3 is TGTGCCAGCTCACCGAGGCAGTTTTACGAGCAGTACTTC.

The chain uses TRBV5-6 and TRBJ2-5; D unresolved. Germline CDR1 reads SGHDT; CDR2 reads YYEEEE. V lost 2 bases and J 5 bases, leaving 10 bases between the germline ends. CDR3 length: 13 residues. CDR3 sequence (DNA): TGTGCCAGCAGCTTACCGGGTCGCGAGACCCAGTACTTC. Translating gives CASSLPGRETQYF.

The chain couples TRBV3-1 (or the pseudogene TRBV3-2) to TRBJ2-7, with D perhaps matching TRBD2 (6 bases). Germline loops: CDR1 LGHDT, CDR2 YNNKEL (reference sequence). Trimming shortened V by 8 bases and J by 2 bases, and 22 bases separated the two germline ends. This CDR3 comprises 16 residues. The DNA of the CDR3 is TGTGCCAGCGGGGGACCAACGGAGGGTGACACCTACGAGCAGTACTTC. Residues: CASGGPTEGDTYEQYF.